These T cell receptor beta chains were read from a single sample in a study of T cell responses to AZD1222 COVID-19 vaccine. Here immunoSEQ multiplex PCR was the method, and the copy in TCRdb shows in-frame clones only, minus some. Of more than 150,000 clones in the sample, about 89% were seen once. Material: peripheral blood, obtained 28 days after the second AZD1222 dose. The receptors were sampled from an adult who received the AZD1222 COVID-19 vaccine. The CDR3 runs from the conserved cysteine through the conserved F or W. Part of the rows lack a size; the others show once, few, many or a class for expanded clones.

j_gene	abundance	v_gene	len	CDR3aa
TRBJ1-2	.	TRBV5-8	15	CASSLGDRPNYGYTF
TRBJ1-3	.	TRBV19	15	CASSINLPSGNTIYF
TRBJ2-1	.	TRBV7-3	13	CASSLRSGNEQFF
TRBJ2-5	.	TRBV27	13	CASSLTGPETQYF
TRBJ2-1	.	TRBV25-1	15	CASRASGSAHDEQFF
TRBJ2-3	.	TRBV7-3	15	CASSLSGGGADTQYF
TRBJ2-5	.	TRBV9	14	CASSRSTGQETQYF
TRBJ1-1	.	TRBV10-3	13	CAISVQQNTEAFF
TRBJ2-4	.	TRBV18	18	CASSLIGLAGGVKNIQYF
TRBJ1-1	.	TRBV6-5	15	CASSSTLTGRTEAFF
TRBJ2-1	.	TRBV7-3	19	CASSLNSVGLAGLYNEQFF
TRBJ1-1	once	TRBV29-1	13	CSASRGVNTEAFF
TRBJ2-7	.	TRBV7-9	13	CASTPRGYYEQYF